This is a list of T cell receptor beta chains from one sample in a study of T cell responses to AZD1222 COVID-19 vaccine. Clones were sequenced by immunoSEQ multiplex PCR, and TCRdb holds only the in-frame ones, with some missing. This table holds over 130,000 clones, around 90% found once. The specimen comprised peripheral blood, sampled 28 days after the second AZD1222 dose. The source of these receptors is an adult who received the AZD1222 COVID-19 vaccine. CDR3s include the opening cysteine and the closing phenylalanine or tryptophan. The D gene is left open where the match is weak. Size is stated for part of the rows, as once, few or many counts, or as a class when the clone is expanded.

V gene	D gene	J gene	clone size	CDR3 DNA	CDR3 protein
TRBV13	TRBD2	TRBJ2-2	.	TGTGCCAGCAGCTTAGTAGGTCTAGCGGAACAGAAAGCGAACACCGGGGAGCTGTTTTTT	CASSLVGLAEQKANTGELFF
TRBV19	.	TRBJ1-5	.	TGTGCCAGTAGTCTGACCCCCGGTGGGAGCAATCAGCCCCAGCATTTT	CASSLTPGGSNQPQHF
TRBV21-1	.	TRBJ1-1	.	TGTGCCAGCACCCCTCGGTTCCACACTGAAGCTTTCTTT	CASTPRFHTEAFF
TRBV6-1	.	TRBJ2-7	.	TGTGCCAGCAGTGAAGCGGGGGGTCACGAGCAGTACTTC	CASSEAGGHEQYF
TRBV5-1	TRBD2	TRBJ2-1	.	TGCGCCAGCAGCTGGGGCGGGAGCCACAATGAGCAGTTCTTC	CASSWGGSHNEQFF
TRBV21-1	.	TRBJ1-2	.	TGTGCCAGCAGCAAAAAAACAGGGACATGGGGCTACACCTTC	CASSKKTGTWGYTF
TRBV19	.	TRBJ2-7	.	TGTGCCAGTTCCAAGGACGGTTCCTACGAGCAGTACTTC	CASSKDGSYEQYF
TRBV6-4	.	TRBJ1-5	.	TGTGCCAGCAGTGACTCATGGACAGACCATAGCAATCAGCCCCAGCATTTT	CASSDSWTDHSNQPQHF
TRBV11-2	TRBD2	TRBJ2-1	.	TGTGCCAGCAGCGGTCAGCTGACTAGCGGCAATGAGCAGTTCTTC	CASSGQLTSGNEQFF
TRBV19	.	TRBJ1-2	.	TGTGCCAGTAGTATAGTGGGAGACAGGACTGGCTACACCTTC	CASSIVGDRTGYTF
TRBV5-1	.	TRBJ1-1	.	TGCGCCAGCAGCTCTGGAATTTTGAACACTGAAGCTTTCTTT	CASSSGILNTEAFF
TRBV3-1/TRBV3-2	.	TRBJ2-4	few	TGTGCCAGCAGCCAAACCCCCCTAGCGAGAAGCAAAAACATTCAGTACTTC	CASSQTPLARSKNIQYF
TRBV3-1/TRBV3-2	TRBD1	TRBJ1-4	once	TGTGCCAGCAGCCAAGACAGGGGGTGGGCTAATGAAAAACTGTTTTTT	CASSQDRGWANEKLFF
TRBV25-1	.	TRBJ1-4	.	TGTGCCAGCAGTGAAGGGTTTAAACCAGGAGGGAAACTGTTTTTT	CASSEGFKPGGKLFF
TRBV2	TRBD1	TRBJ1-6	.	TGTGCCAGCAGGTCCGGGACAGGGAGTAATTCACCCCTCCACTTT	CASRSGTGSNSPLHF
TRBV4-1	.	TRBJ2-7	once	TGCGCCAGCAGCCCCGGAGAACCTCTTCTTACCCTCTACGAGCAGTACTTC	CASSPGEPLLTLYEQYF
TRBV7-6	.	TRBJ2-6	.	TGTGCCAGCAGCTTAGGGGGCGCCGGGGCCAACGTCCTGACTTTC	CASSLGGAGANVLTF
TRBV2	TRBD1	TRBJ1-3	once	TGTGCCAGCAGTGAATGGGACAGGGGAGCCTCTCTTAGAAACACCATATATTTT	CASSEWDRGASLRNTIYF
TRBV19	.	TRBJ1-2	.	TGTGCCAGTAGTATAGCCTCTACAGGGAGGCTCTATGGCTACACCTTC	CASSIASTGRLYGYTF
TRBV7-2	.	TRBJ1-4	.	TGTGCCAGCAGCTCCAACTACCGAACAACTAATGAAAAACTGTTTTTT	CASSSNYRTTNEKLFF
TRBV5-4	.	TRBJ1-4	.	TGTGCCAGCAGCCAGATACAAGGAAAACTGTTTTTT	CASSQIQGKLFF
TRBV5-4	.	TRBJ1-1	.	TGTGCCAGCAGCGGGGGATGGGGGGACCACACTGAAGCTTTCTTT	CASSGGWGDHTEAFF
TRBV27	TRBD1	TRBJ2-7	.	TGTGCCAGCAGCCTCGGGACAGGTATGGCCTACGAGCAGTACTTC	CASSLGTGMAYEQYF
TRBV6-1	.	TRBJ1-4	.	TGTGCCAGCAGTGAAGCCCCGGGACCGAGGGAAAAACTGTTTTTT	CASSEAPGPREKLFF
TRBV20-1	.	TRBJ1-4	.	TGCAGTGCTAAGGGAGACGAAAAACTGTTTTTT	CSAKGDEKLFF
TRBV25-1	TRBD2	TRBJ2-1	.	TGTGCCAGCAGTGAAGGCCTAGCGGGGGTGCCACATGAGCAGTTCTTC	CASSEGLAGVPHEQFF
TRBV7-9	.	TRBJ1-4	once	TGTGCCAGCAGCTTCGTCCCTGGGGGGGAAAAACTGTTTTTT	CASSFVPGGEKLFF
TRBV11-2	.	TRBJ1-2	.	TGTGCCAGCAGCTTAGGGAGGGGGTCGGGGAGATACACCTTC	CASSLGRGSGRYTF
TRBV19	.	TRBJ1-1	.	TGTGCCAGTAGTATAGGGGGGCCAGGGCAAATGAACACTGAAGCTTTCTTT	CASSIGGPGQMNTEAFF
TRBV9	.	TRBJ1-4	.	TGTGCCAGCAGCCCCCATAGTAGAATCGGGGGTGAAAAACTGTTTTTT	CASSPHSRIGGEKLFF
TRBV23-1	.	TRBJ1-5	.	TGCGCCAGCAGTCGGCCCAGTAGCAATCAGCCCCAGCATTTT	CASSRPSSNQPQHF